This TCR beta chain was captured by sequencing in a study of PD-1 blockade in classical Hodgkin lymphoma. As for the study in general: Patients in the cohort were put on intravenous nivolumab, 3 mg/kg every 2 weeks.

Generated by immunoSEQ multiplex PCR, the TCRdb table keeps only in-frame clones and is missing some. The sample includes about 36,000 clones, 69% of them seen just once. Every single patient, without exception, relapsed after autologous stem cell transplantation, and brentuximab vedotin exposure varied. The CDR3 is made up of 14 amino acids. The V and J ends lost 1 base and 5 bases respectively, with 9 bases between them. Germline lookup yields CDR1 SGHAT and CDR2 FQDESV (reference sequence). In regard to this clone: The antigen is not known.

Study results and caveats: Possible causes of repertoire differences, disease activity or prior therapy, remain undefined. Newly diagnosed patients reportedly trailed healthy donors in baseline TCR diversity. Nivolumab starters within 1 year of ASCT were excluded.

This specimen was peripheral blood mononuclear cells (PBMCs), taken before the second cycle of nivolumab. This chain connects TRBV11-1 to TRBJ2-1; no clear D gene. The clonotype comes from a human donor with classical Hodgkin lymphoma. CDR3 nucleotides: TGTGCCAGCAGCTTAGGCGGCCCTCACAATGAGCAGTTCTTC. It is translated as CASSLGGPHNEQFF. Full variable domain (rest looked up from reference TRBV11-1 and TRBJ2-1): EAEVAQSPRYKITEKSQAVAFWCDPISGHATLYWYRQILGQGPELLVQFQDESVVDDSQLPKDRFSAERLKGVDSTLKIQPAELGDSAMYLCASSLGGPHNEQFFGPGTRLTVL.